This TCR beta chain was documented in a study of blood T cell repertoires in COVID-19. Across the whole study: T cells, B-cell-depleted T cells, or PBMCs provided the cDNA or gDNA that served as material.

In the authors' methods: Reference gene primer amplification yielded estimated nucleated cell counts. TCRdb's table, derived via immunoSEQ multiplex PCR, lists solely in-frame clones and lacks some. V, J and clone size derive from that table, while D and trimming were established from the DNA sequence. This table holds 330,000 or so clones, over 80% found once. Seattle enrolled patients during active infection and tracked them longitudinally. This sequence was found in a man younger than 45 with COVID-19, enrolled during active disease. The sequenced sample was peripheral blood.

In nucleotides, the CDR3 is TGTGCCAGCAGCAATCCTTATCGGGGGATGAGGGACAATGAGCAGTTCTTC. As protein: CASSNPYRGMRDNEQFF. V gene TRBV7-6 combines with J gene TRBJ2-1, with a possible D match to TRBD2 (6 bases). Between the trimmed V and J ends, which lost 5 bases and 5 bases, there was a span of 22 bases. Germline V gene data show CDR1 as SGHVS and CDR2 as FNYEAQ. The CDR3 totals 17 residues.